Listed here are 12 T cell receptor beta chains from one sample, sequenced in a study of blood T cell repertoires in COVID-19. The data were produced by immunoSEQ multiplex PCR, yet TCRdb's version contains in-frame clones alone and is incomplete. The sample consists of 3,500 to 4,000 clones, roughly 90% of them appearing once. Material: peripheral blood. All receptors derive from a woman aged 70-85 years with active COVID-19.

This clone was recorded a few times. This sequence joins TRBV18 and TRBJ1-1; no clear D. Between the trimmed V and J ends, which lost 2 bases and 4 bases, there was a span of 8 bases. Germline values: CDR1 KGHSH, CDR2 LQKENI. The CDR3 length is 13 residues. In nucleotides, the CDR3 is TGTGCCAGCTCACCAGGGCTCGGCACTGAAGCTTTCTTT. Translating it yields CASSPGLGTEAFF. The whole variable domain, remainder taken from reference TRBV18 and TRBJ1-1, is NAGVMQNPRHLVRRRGQEARLRCSPMKGHSHVYWYRQLPEEGLKFMVYLQKENIIDESGMPKERFSAEFPKEGPSILRIQQVVRGDSAAYFCASSPGLGTEAFFGQGTRLTVV.

This clone was recorded only once. This chain uses TRBV4-1 with TRBJ2-7; 8 positions match TRBD2. The J segment lost 7 bases and the V segment lost 5 bases, leaving 13 bases of the junction unmatched. The CDR3 has 15 residues. Germline V gives CDR1 MGHRA, CDR2 YSYEKL. This chain's CDR3 is CASSYGLAGSWEQYF. As DNA, the CDR3 is TGCGCCAGCAGCTACGGACTAGCTGGGTCTTGGGAGCAGTACTTC.

The chain has TRBV3-1 (or the pseudogene TRBV3-2) and TRBJ1-1, with 9 bases lining up with TRBD1. The germline V gene has CDR1 LGHDT and CDR2 YNNKEL (reference sequence). The CDR3 contains 15 residues. The V and J ends lost 3 bases and 6 bases, in that order; junction bases with no gene match: 8. As DNA, the CDR3 is TGTGCCAGCAGCCACCTCGGGACAGGGAATGCTGAAGCTTTCTTT. Its translation: CASSHLGTGNAEAFF.

As to this clone: The junction shows a germline mismatch at one end, possibly a read error. This chain links TRBV10-1 with TRBJ1-2, with D unclear. This CDR3 contains 14 residues. Germline values: CDR1 WNHNN, CDR2 SYGVQD (reference sequence). The CDR3 sequence: CASSESTGNFGYTF. The CDR3 DNA sequence: TGCGCCAGCAGTGAGTCGACGGGGAACTTTGGCTACACCTTC.

The rearrangement uses TRBV6-5 and TRBJ1-5, with unresolved D. CDR3 length: 13 amino acids. Germline CDR1 MNHEY, CDR2 SVGAGI. The germline V and J ends were trimmed by 4 bases and 4 bases, with 8 bases remaining between them. The CDR3, as DNA: TGTGCCAGCAGTTTACAGCAGAATCAGCCCCAGCATTTT. Translation: CASSLQQNQPQHF.

The rearrangement joins TRBV5-1 to TRBJ2-5; TRBD1 aligns across 7 bases. J was trimmed by 2 bases and V by 3 bases; bases with no gene match: 4. CDR3 length: 14 amino acids. The germline V gene encodes CDR1 SGHRS and CDR2 YFSETQ. This CDR3 is CASSSSTGQETQYF. CDR3 DNA: TGCGCCAGCAGCTCTTCGACAGGGCAAGAGACCCAGTACTTC. Filled out from reference TRBV5-1 and TRBJ2-5, the complete variable domain reads KAGVTQTPRYLIKTRGQQVTLSCSPISGHRSVSWYQQTPGQGLQFLFEYFSETQRNKGNFPGRFSGRQFSNSRSEMNVSTLELGDSALYLCASSSSTGQETQYFGPGTRLLVL.

The gene calls are TRBV19 and TRBJ2-2; D remains ambiguous. The V and J ends lost 6 bases and 4 bases respectively, with 15 bases between them. This CDR3 has 15 amino acids. Germline V gene data show CDR1 as LNHDA and CDR2 as SQIVND (reference sequence). In DNA, the CDR3 is TGTGCCAGTAGGGAGCACACGATACGCACCGGGGAGCTGTTTTTT. Amino acid sequence: CASREHTIRTGELFF.

The chain has TRBV27 and TRBJ2-1; 10 nucleotides match TRBD1. CDR1 is MNHEY, CDR2 SMNVEV, per germline (reference sequence). This CDR3 comprises 15 residues. After removal of 6 bases from V and 7 bases from J, the junction contained 9 bases not matched to a gene. The CDR3 is CASRPGTGVRNEQFF. The CDR3 nucleotides read TGTGCCAGCAGACCCGGGACAGGGGTTAGGAATGAGCAGTTCTTC.

This rearrangement joins TRBV10-3 to TRBJ2-1; the D gene is possibly TRBD2 (6 bases). This CDR3 has 14 residues. Trimming stripped 5 bases from V and 3 bases from J, with 11 bases between. Germline CDR1 reads ENHRY; CDR2 reads SYGVKD. DNA for the CDR3: TGTGCCATCAGTCGTACGGGGGACTACAATGAGCAGTTCTTC. Translating it yields CAISRTGDYNEQFF.

This chain links TRBV9 with TRBJ2-7; maybe TRBD1 (7 bases). The V end lost 0 bases, the J end lost 5 bases, and 15 bases lay between the germline ends. Germline CDR1 reads SGDLS; CDR2 reads YYNGEE. The CDR3 contains 15 residues. In nucleotides, the CDR3 is TGTGCCAGCAGCGTAGAGGACAGGAGGGGGAACGAGCAGTACTTC. Amino acids: CASSVEDRRGNEQYF.

CDR3 sequence: CASSWGLAGGAYEQYF. The CDR3, as DNA: TGTGCCAGCAGCTGGGGACTAGCGGGGGGGGCATACGAGCAGTACTTC. This chain uses TRBV7-2 with TRBJ2-7, with 16 bases that match TRBD2. V was pared by 4 bases and J by 4 bases, with 4 bases of the junction left unmatched. This CDR3 is built from 16 residues. From germline, CDR1 is SGHTA and CDR2 FQGNSA.

The J gene is TRBJ2-1, the V gene TRBV6-2 or TRBV6-3; weak D call: TRBD1 (5 bases). Germline CDR1 reads MNHEY; CDR2 reads SVGEGT. The CDR3 runs to 12 residues. The ends were cut back, 4 bases at V and 6 bases at J, with 7 bases in the middle. The CDR3 protein is CASSWTLNEQFF. The CDR3 DNA is TGTGCCAGCAGTTGGACACTCAATGAGCAGTTCTTC.